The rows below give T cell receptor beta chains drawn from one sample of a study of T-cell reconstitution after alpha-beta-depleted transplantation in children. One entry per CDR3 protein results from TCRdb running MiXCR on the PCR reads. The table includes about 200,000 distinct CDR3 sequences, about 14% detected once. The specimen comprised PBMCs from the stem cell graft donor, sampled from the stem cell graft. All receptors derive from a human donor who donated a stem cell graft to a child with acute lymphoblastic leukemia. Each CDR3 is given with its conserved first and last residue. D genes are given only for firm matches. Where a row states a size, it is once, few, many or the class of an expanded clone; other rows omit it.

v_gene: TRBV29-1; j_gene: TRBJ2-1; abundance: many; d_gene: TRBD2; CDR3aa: CSVSPGGPYRFF; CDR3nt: TGCAGCGTTTCTCCGGGAGGGCCTTATCGGTTCTTC
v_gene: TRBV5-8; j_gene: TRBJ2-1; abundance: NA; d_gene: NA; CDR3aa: CASSLARNNEQFF; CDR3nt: TGTGCCAGCAGCTTGGCCAGGAACAATGAGCAGTTCTTC
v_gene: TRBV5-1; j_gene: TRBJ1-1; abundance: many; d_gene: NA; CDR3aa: CASSPFGLNTEAFF; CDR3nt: TGCGCCAGCAGCCCCTTCGGACTGAACACTGAAGCTTTCTTT
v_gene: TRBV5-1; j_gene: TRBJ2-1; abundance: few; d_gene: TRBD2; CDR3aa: CASNRGGLAGNNEQFF; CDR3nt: TGCGCCAGCAATCGGGGGGGACTAGCGGGAAACAATGAGCAGTTCTTC
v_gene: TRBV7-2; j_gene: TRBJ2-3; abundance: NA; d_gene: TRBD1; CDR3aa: CASSPDRGRADTQYF; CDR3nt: TGTGCCAGCAGCCCCGACAGGGGAAGAGCAGATACGCAGTATTTT
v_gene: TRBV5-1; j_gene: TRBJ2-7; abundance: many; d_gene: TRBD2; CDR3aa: CASSFGLAGELEQYF; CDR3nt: TGCGCCAGCAGTTTTGGACTAGCGGGAGAACTCGAGCAGTACTTC
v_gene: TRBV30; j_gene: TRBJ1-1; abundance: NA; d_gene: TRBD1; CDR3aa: CAWREYGTGRPKAFF; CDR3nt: TGTGCCTGGAGGGAATATGGGACAGGGAGGCCGAAAGCTTTCTTT
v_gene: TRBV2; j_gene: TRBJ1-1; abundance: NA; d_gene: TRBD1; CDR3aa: CASSYTGGGTEAFF; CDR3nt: TGTGCCAGCAGTTATACAGGGGGGGGGACTGAAGCTTTCTTT
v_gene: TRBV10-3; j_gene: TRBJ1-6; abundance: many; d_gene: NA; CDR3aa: CATAPLGGARDNSPLHF; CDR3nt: TGTGCCACCGCCCCCCTAGGTGGGGCACGGGATAATTCACCCCTCCACTTT
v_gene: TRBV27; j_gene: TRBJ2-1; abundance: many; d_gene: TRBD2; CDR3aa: CASRKREPYNEQFF; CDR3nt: TGTGCCAGCAGAAAGCGGGAGCCTTACAATGAGCAGTTCTTC
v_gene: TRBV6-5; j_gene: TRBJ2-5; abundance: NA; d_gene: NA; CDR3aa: CASSYTYGPEETQYF; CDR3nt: TGTGCCAGCAGTTACACTTACGGCCCCGAAGAGACCCAGTACTTC
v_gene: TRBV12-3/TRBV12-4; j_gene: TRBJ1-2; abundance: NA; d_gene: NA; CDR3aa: CASSPSSGGYTF; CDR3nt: TGTGCCAGCAGTCCTTCGAGTGGAGGCTACACCTTC
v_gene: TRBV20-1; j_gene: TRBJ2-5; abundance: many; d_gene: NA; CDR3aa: CSARDPLRETQYF; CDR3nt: TGCAGTGCTAGAGACCCCTTAAGGGAGACCCAGTACTTC
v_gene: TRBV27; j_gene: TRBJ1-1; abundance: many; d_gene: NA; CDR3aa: CASSLSGQGPLGTEAFF; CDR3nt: TGTGCCAGCAGTTTATCGGGCCAGGGTCCCCTCGGCACTGAAGCTTTCTTT
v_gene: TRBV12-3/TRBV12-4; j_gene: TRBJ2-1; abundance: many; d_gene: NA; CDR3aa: CASSLILPVNEQFF; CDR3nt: TGTGCCAGCAGTTTAATCCTGCCAGTCAATGAGCAGTTCTTC
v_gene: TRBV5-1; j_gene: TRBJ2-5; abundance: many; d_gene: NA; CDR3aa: CASSVDRARAQYF; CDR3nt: TGCGCCAGCAGCGTAGACCGCGCCCGGGCCCAGTACTTC
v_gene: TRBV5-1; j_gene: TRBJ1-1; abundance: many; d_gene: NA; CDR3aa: CASSWTAAGNTEAFF; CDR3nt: TGCGCCAGCAGCTGGACAGCCGCTGGGAACACTGAAGCTTTCTTT
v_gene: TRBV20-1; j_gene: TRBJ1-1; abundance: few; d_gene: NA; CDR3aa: CSARPRPGNTEAFF; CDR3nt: TGCAGTGCTAGACCGAGGCCTGGGAACACTGAAGCTTTCTTT
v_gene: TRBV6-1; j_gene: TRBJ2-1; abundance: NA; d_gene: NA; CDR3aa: CASSTGTEVAYNEQFF; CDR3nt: TGTGCCAGCAGCACCGGGACGGAAGTGGCTTACAATGAGCAGTTCTTC
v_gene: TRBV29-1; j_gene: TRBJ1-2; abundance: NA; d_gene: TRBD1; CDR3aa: CSVLTGAYGYTF; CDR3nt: TGCAGCGTCTTGACAGGGGCCTATGGCTACACCTTC
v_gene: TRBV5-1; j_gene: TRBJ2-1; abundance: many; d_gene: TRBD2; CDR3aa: CASSQGTSGSPSYNEQFF; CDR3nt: TGCGCCAGCAGCCAAGGGACTAGCGGGAGCCCTTCCTACAATGAGCAGTTCTTC
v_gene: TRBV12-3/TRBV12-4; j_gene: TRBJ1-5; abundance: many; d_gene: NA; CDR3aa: CASSFRTGSNQPQHF; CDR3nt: TGTGCCAGCAGTTTCCGAACGGGCAGCAATCAGCCCCAGCATTTT
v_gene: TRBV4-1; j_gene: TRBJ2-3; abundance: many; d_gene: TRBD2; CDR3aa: CASSPPAGGTDTQYF; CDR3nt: TGCGCCAGCAGCCCCCCGGCGGGGGGCACAGATACGCAGTATTTT
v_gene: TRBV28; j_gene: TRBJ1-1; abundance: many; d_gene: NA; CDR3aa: CASSFRRGGTNTEAFF; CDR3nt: TGTGCCAGCAGTTTTAGGAGGGGCGGGACGAACACTGAAGCTTTCTTT